Listed below are T cell receptor beta chains from one sample, sequenced in a study of cytomegalovirus exposure and HLA in healthy donors. TCRdb's copy holds only in-frame clones and misses some; the assay was immunoSEQ multiplex PCR. The table includes under 200,000 clones, 9.5% to 15% detected once. Sample: PBMCs. Receptors originate from a man in his fifties or sixties in good health and CMV-seropositive. The CDR3 runs from the conserved cysteine through the conserved F or W. A D gene is named only where the DNA matches it firmly. Rows give clone size only sometimes, using once, few, many, or a class for an expanded clone.

>few|TRBJ2-7|-|14|TRBV4-1
TGCGCCAGCAGCCGGGGCTTGGGCGTCTACGAGCAGTACTTC
CASSRGLGVYEQYF
>-|TRBJ1-1|TRBD1|13|TRBV29-1
TGCAGCGTTTATAACAGGGGGCTGACTGAAGCTTTCTTT
CSVYNRGLTEAFF
>-|TRBJ1-5|-|15|TRBV5-1
TGCGCCAGCAGCCCGGACAGCCCGGGCAATCAGCCCCAGCATTTT
CASSPDSPGNQPQHF
>few|TRBJ1-5|-|17|TRBV19
TGTGCCAGTAGTATCTCTGGGGCAGGGTCACATCGACAGCCCCAGCATTTT
CASSISGAGSHRQPQHF
>-|TRBJ2-2|TRBD1|14|TRBV6-5
TGTGCCAGCAGGGGACAGGGGTTGCCCGGGGAGCTGTTTTTT
CASRGQGLPGELFF
>few|TRBJ1-3|-|13|TRBV6-6
TGTGCCAGCAATACAGAGACTGGAAACACCATATATTTT
CASNTETGNTIYF
>few|TRBJ1-1|-|14|TRBV10-3
TGTGCCATCAGTGAGTCAAAATATGACACTGAAGCTTTCTTT
CAISESKYDTEAFF
>-|TRBJ2-7|TRBD1|14|TRBV19
TGTGCCAGTAGCGGACAGGAGCCTCCCTACGAGCAGTACTTC
CASSGQEPPYEQYF
>few|TRBJ2-7|-|12|TRBV10-3
TGTGCCGCCGAGGGGGACTCCTACGAGCAGTACTTC
CAAEGDSYEQYF
>few|TRBJ1-2|TRBD1|15|TRBV27
TGTGCCAGCAGTTTAAGCCGACAGGGGGCGGGTGGCTACACCTTC
CASSLSRQGAGGYTF
>-|TRBJ2-5|TRBD2|15|TRBV5-1
TGCGCCAGCAGCTTGGGCGGTCTAGCGGGGGAGACCCAGTACTTC
CASSLGGLAGETQYF